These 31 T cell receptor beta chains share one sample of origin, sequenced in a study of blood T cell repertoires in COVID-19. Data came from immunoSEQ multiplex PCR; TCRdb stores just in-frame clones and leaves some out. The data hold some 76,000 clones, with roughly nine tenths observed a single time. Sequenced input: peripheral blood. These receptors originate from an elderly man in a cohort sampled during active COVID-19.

CDR3 residues: CASGGGFYGYTF. Here the CDR3 DNA reads TGTGCCAGCGGTGGCGGGTTCTATGGCTACACCTTC. The chain employs TRBV3-1 (or the pseudogene TRBV3-2) and TRBJ1-2; no definite D call. From germline, CDR1 is LGHDT and CDR2 YNNKEL (reference sequence). V dropped 8 bases and J dropped 4 bases, with 11 bases sitting between them. The CDR3 has 12 amino acids.

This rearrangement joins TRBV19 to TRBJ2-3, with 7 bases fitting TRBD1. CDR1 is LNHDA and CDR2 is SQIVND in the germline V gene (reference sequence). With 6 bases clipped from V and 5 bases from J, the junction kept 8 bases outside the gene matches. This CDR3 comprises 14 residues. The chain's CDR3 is CASREQGRGDTQYF. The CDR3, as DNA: TGTGCCAGTAGGGAACAGGGGCGAGGAGATACGCAGTATTTT.

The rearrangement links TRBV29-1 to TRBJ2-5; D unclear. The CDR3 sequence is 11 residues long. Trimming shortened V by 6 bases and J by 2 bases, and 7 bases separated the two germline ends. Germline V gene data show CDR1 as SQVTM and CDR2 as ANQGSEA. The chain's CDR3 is CSVRQQETQYF. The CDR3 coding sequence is TGCAGCGTGCGGCAGCAAGAGACCCAGTACTTC.

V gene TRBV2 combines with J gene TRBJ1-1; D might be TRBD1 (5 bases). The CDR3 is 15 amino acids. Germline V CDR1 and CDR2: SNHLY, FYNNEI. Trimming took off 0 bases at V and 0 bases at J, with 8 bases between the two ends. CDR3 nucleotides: TGTGCCAGCAGTGAAGCGTCAGGGATGAACACTGAAGCTTTCTTT. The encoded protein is CASSEASGMNTEAFF.

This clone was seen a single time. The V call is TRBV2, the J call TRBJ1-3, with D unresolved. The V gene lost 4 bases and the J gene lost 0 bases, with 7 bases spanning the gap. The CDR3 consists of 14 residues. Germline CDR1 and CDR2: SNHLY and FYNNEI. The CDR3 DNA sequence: TGTGCCAGCAGTGGACTTAGCTCTGGAAACACCATATATTTT. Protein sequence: CASSGLSSGNTIYF.

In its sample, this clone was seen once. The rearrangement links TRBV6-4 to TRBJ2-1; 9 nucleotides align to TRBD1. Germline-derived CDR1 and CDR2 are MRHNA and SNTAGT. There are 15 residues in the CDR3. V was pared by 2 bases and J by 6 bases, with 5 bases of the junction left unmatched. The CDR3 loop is CASSDGTGFGNEQFF. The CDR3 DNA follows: TGTGCCAGCAGTGACGGGACAGGGTTTGGCAATGAGCAGTTCTTC.

In DNA, the CDR3 is TGTGCCAGCAGTTTGGGTCGCGGGCCCACAGATACGCAGTATTTT. Its translation: CASSLGRGPTDTQYF. This sequence joins TRBV6-5 and TRBJ2-3; perhaps TRBD2 as D (5 bases). The V end lost 4 bases, the J end lost 2 bases, and 13 bases lay between the germline ends. The CDR3 totals 15 residues. The germline gives CDR1 MNHEY, CDR2 SVGAGI.

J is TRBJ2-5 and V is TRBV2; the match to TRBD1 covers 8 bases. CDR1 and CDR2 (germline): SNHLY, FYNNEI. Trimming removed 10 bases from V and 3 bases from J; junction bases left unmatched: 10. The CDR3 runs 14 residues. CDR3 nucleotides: TGTGCCACTGGACAGGGACCAACCAAAGAGACCCAGTACTTC. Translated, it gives CATGQGPTKETQYF.

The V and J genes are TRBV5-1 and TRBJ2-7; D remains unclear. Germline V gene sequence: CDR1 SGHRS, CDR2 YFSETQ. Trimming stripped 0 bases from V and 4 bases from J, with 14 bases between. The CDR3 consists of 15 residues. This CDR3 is CASSLAGPRFYEQYF. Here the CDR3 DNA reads TGCGCCAGCAGCTTGGCGGGTCCGCGATTTTACGAGCAGTACTTC.

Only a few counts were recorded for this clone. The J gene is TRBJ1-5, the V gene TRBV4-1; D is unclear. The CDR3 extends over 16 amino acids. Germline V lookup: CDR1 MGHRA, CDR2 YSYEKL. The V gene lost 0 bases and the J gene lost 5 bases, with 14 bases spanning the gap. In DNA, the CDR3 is TGCGCCAGCAGCCAAGATCTAGGAGGGTATGATCAGCCCCAGCATTTT. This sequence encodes CASSQDLGGYDQPQHF.

The CDR3 region is CASSPQSRGGRQFF. For the CDR3, the DNA is TGTGCCAGCAGCCCCCAATCTCGGGGGGGCCGTCAGTTCTTC. The rearrangement links TRBV9 to TRBJ2-1, with 8 bases aligning to TRBD2. The CDR3 has 14 amino acids. Germline loops: CDR1 SGDLS, CDR2 YYNGEE. The J segment lost 13 bases and the V segment lost 4 bases, leaving 13 bases of the junction unmatched.

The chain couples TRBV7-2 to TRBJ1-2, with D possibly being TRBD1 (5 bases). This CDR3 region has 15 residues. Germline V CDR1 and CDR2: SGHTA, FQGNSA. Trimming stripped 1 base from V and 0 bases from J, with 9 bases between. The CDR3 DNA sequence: TGTGCCAGCAGCTTAGACCGGGGGACTAACTATGGCTACACCTTC. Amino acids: CASSLDRGTNYGYTF.

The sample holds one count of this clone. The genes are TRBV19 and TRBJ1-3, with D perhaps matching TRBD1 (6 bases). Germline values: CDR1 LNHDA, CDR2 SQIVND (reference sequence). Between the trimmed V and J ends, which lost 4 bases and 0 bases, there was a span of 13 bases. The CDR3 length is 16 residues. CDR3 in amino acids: CASSRGPYFSGNTIYF. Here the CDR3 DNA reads TGTGCCAGTAGTAGGGGGCCGTACTTCTCTGGAAACACCATATATTTT.

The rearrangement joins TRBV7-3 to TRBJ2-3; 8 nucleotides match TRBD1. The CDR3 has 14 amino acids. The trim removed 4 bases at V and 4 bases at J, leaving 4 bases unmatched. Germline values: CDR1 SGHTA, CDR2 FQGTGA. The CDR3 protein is CASSSTGVADTQYF. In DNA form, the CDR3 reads TGTGCCAGCAGCTCGACAGGGGTTGCAGATACGCAGTATTTT.

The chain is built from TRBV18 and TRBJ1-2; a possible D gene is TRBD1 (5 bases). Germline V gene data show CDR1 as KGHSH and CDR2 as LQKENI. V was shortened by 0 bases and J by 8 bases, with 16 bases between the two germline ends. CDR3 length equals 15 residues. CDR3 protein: CASSPPGAGREGYTF. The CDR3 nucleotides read TGTGCCAGCTCACCACCTGGGGCAGGGCGCGAAGGCTACACCTTC.

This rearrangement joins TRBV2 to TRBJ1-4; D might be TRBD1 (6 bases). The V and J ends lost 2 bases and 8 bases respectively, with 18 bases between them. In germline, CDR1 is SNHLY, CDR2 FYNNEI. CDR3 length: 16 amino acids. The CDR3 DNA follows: TGTGCCAGCAGTGAATTTCTGGACAGAGCTTCCGAAAAACTGTTTTTT. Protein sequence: CASSEFLDRASEKLFF.

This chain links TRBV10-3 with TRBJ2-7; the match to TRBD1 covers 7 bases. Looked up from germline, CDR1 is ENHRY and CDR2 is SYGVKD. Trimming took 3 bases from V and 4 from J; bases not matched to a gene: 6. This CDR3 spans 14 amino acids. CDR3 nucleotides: TGTGCCATCAGTGATAAGGGGGCGGTTTACGAGCAGTACTTC. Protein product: CAISDKGAVYEQYF.

The CDR3 DNA reads TGTGCCAGCAGTTACACAGACATGAACACTGAAGCTTTCTTT. Translating gives CASSYTDMNTEAFF. This chain links TRBV6-5 with TRBJ1-1, with D unclear. Germline-derived CDR1 and CDR2 are MNHEY and SVGAGI. V was shortened by 2 bases and J by 0 bases, with 7 bases between the two germline ends. CDR3 length: 14 amino acids.

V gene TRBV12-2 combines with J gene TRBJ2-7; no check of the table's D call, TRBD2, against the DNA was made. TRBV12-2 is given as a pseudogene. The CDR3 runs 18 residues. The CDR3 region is CASRPPPSGLAGRREQYF. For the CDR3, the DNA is TGTGCAAGTCGCCCCCCCCCGTCAGGGCTAGCGGGGAGAAGGGAGCAGTACTTC.

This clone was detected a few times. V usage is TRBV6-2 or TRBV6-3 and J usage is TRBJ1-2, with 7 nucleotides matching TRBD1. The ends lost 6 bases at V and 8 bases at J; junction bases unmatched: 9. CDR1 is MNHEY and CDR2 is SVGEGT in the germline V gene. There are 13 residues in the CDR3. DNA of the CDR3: TGTGCCAGCAGCCCTGCGGGGACAGACGGCTACACCTTC. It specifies CASSPAGTDGYTF.

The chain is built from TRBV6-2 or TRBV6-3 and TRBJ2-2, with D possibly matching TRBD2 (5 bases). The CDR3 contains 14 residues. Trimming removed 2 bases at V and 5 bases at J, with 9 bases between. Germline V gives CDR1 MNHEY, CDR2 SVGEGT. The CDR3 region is CASSYTWTTGELFF. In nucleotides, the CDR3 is TGTGCCAGCAGTTACACCTGGACTACCGGGGAGCTGTTTTTT.

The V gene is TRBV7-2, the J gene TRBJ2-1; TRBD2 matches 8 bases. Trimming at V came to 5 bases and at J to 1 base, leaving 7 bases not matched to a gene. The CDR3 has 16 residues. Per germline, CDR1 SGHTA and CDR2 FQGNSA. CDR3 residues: CASSLRGGSSYNEQFF. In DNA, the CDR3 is TGTGCCAGCAGCCTACGGGGGGGCAGTTCCTACAATGAGCAGTTCTTC.

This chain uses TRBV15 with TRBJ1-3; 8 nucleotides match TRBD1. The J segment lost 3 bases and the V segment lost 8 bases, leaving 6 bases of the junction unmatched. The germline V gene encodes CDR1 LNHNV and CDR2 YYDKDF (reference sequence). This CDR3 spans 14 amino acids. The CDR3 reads CATGTGGSGNTIYF. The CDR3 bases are TGTGCCACCGGAACAGGGGGAAGTGGAAACACCATATATTTT. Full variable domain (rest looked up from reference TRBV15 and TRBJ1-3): DAMVIQNPRYQVTQFGKPVTLSCSQTLNHNVMYWYQQKSSQAPKLLFHYYDKDFNNEADTPDNFQSRRPNTSFCFLDIRSPGLGDTAMYLCATGTGGSGNTIYFGEGSWLTVV.

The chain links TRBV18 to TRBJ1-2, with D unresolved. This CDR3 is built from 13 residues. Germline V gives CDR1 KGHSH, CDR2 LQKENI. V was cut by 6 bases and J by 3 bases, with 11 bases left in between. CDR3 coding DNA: TGTGCCAGCTCTCCCCGAGGTGACTATGGCTACACCTTC. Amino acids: CASSPRGDYGYTF.

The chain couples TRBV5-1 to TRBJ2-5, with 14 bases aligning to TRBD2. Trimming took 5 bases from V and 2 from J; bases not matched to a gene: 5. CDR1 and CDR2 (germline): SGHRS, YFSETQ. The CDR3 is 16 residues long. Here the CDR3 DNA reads TGCGCCAGCAGGGGACTAGCGGGGGTTGGGCAAGAGACCCAGTACTTC. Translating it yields CASRGLAGVGQETQYF. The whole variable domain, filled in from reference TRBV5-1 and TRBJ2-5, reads KAGVTQTPRYLIKTRGQQVTLSCSPISGHRSVSWYQQTPGQGLQFLFEYFSETQRNKGNFPGRFSGRQFSNSRSEMNVSTLELGDSALYLCASRGLAGVGQETQYFGPGTRLLVL.

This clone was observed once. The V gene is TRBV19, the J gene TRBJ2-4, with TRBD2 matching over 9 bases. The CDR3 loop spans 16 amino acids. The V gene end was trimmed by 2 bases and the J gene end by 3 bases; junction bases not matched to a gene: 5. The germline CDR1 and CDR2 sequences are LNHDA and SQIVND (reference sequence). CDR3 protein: CASSILRGGDKNIQYF. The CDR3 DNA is TGTGCCAGTAGTATACTGCGGGGGGGCGACAAAAACATTCAGTACTTC.

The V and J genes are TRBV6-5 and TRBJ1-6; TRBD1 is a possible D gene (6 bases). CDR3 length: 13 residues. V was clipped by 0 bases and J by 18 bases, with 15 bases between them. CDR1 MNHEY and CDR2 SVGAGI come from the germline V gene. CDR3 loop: CASSYSIFGQTHF. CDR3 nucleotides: TGTGCCAGCAGTTACTCGATATTCGGACAGACCCACTTT.

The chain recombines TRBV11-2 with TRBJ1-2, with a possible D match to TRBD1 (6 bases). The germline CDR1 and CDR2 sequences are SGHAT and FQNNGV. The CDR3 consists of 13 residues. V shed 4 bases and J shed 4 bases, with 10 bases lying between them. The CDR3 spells CASSSQGLYGYTF. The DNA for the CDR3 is TGTGCCAGCAGCTCACAGGGTCTCTATGGCTACACCTTC. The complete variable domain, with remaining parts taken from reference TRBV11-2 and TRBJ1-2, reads EAGVAQSPRYKIIEKRQSVAFWCNPISGHATLYWYQQILGQGPKLLIQFQNNGVVDDSQLPKDRFSAERLKGVDSTLKIQPAKLEDSAVYLCASSSQGLYGYTFGSGTRLTVV.

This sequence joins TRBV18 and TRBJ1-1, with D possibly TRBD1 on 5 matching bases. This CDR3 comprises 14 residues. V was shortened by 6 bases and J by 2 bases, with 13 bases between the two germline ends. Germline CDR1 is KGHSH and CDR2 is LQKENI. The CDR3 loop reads CASSGAGENTEAFF. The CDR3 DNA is TGTGCCAGCTCCGGTGCGGGGGAAAACACTGAAGCTTTCTTT.

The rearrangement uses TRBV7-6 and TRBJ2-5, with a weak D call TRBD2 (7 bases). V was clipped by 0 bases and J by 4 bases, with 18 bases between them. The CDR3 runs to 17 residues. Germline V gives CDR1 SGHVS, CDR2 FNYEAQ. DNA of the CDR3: TGTGCCAGCAGCTTAGCACCCAGAGGGGGGGCCAGAGAGACCCAGTACTTC. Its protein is CASSLAPRGGARETQYF.

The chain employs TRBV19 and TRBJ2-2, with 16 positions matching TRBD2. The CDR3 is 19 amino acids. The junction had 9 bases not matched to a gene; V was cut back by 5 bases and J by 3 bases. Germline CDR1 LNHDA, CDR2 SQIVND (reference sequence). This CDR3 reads CASSSPLGLAGGHTGELFF. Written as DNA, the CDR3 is TGTGCCAGTAGTTCTCCCTTGGGACTAGCGGGGGGGCACACCGGGGAGCTGTTTTTT.